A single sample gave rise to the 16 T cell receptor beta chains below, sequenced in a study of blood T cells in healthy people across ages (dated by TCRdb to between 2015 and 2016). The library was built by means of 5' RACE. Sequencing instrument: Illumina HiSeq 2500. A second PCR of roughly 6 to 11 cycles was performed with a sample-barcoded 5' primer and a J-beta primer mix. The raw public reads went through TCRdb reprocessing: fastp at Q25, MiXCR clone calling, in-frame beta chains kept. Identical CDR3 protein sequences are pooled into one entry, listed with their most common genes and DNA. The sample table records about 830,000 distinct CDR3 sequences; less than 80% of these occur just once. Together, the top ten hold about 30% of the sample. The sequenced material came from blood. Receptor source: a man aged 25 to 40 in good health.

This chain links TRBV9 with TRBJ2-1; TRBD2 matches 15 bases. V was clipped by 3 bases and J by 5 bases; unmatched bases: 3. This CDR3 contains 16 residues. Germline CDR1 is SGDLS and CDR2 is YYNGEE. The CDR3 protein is CASSGTSGGDNNEQFF. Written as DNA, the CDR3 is TGTGCCAGCAGCGGGACTAGCGGGGGGGATAACAATGAGCAGTTCTTC.

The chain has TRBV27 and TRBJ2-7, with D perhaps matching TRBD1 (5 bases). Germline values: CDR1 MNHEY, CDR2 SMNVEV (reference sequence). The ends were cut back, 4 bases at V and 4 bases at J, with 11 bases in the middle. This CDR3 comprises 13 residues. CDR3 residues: CASSSIRAYEQYF. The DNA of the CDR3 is TGTGCCAGCAGTTCAATCAGGGCTTACGAGCAGTACTTC.

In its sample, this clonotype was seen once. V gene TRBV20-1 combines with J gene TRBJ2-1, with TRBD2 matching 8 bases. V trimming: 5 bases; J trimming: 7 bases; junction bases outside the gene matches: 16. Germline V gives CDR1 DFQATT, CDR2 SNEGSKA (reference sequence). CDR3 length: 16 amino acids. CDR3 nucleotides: TGCAGTGCTCCTAGACTAGCGAGAAAGTGGATGAATGAGCAGTTCTTC. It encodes CSAPRLARKWMNEQFF.

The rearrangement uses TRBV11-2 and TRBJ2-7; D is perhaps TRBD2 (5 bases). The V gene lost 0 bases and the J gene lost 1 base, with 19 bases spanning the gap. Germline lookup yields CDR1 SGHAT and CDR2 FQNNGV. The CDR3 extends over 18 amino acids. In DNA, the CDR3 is TGTGCCAGCAGCTTAGATGTCGTTTCACCTGCGGGTTCCTACGAGCAGTACTTC. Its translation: CASSLDVVSPAGSYEQYF.

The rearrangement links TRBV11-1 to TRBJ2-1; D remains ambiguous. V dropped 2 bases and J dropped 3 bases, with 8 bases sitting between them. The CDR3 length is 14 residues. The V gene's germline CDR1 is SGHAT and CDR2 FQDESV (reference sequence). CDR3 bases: TGTGCCAGCAGCTTAAGAAAAGGCTACAATGAGCAGTTCTTC. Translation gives CASSLRKGYNEQFF.

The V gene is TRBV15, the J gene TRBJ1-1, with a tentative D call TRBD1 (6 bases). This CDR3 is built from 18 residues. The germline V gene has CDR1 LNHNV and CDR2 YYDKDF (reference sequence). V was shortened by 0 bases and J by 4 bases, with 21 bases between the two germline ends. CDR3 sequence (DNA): TGTGCCACCAGCAGAGACTTCGCTGGGGGACATGTCAGCACTGAAGCTTTCTTT. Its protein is CATSRDFAGGHVSTEAFF.

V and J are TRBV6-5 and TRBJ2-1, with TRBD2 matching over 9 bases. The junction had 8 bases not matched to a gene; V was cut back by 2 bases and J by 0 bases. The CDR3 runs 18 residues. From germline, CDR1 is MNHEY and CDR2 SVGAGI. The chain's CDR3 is CASSYGSSGVSSYNEQFF. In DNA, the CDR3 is TGTGCCAGCAGTTACGGATCTAGCGGGGTGAGCTCCTACAATGAGCAGTTCTTC.

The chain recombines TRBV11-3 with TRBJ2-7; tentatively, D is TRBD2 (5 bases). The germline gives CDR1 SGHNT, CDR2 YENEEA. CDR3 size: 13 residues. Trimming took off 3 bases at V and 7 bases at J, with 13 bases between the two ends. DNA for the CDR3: TGTGCCAGCAGCTTCCCGGAGGTGGGGGAGCAGTACTTC. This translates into CASSFPEVGEQYF.

CDR3 nucleotides: TGTGCCAGCAGCCAAGATATCGTCCGTTACTCTGGGGCCAACGTCCTGACTTTC. Translation: CASSQDIVRYSGANVLTF. This chain links TRBV4-2 with TRBJ2-6; no clear D gene. CDR3 length equals 18 residues. The germline CDR1 and CDR2 sequences are LGHNA and YNFKEQ. V lost 0 bases and J lost 0, with 12 bases in between.

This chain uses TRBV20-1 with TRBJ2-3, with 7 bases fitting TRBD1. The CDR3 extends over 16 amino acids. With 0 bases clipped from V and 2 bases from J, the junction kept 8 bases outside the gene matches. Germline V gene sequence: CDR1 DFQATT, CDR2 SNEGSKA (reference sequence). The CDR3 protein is CSARDLGTAFTDTQYF. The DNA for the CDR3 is TGCAGTGCTAGAGATCTTGGGACAGCATTCACAGATACGCAGTATTTT.

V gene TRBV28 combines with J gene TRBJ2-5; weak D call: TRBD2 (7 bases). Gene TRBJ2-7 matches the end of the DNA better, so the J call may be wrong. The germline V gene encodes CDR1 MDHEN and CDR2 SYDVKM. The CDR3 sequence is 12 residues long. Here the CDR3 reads CASEGGAYEQYF. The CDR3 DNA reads TGTGCCAGTGAGGGGGGGGCGTACGAGCAGTACTTC.

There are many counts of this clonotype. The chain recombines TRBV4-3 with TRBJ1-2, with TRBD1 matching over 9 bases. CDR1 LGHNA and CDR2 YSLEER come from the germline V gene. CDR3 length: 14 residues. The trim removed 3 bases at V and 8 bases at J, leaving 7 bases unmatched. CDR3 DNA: TGCGCCAGCAGCCATCGGACAGGGGCCGGAGGCTACACCTTC. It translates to CASSHRTGAGGYTF.

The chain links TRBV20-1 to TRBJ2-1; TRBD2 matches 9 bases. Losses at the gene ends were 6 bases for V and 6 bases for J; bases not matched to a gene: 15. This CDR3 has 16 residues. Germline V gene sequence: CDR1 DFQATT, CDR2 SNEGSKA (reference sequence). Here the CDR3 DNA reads TGCAGTGCGCCCCGTACCTTAGCGGGGGCCAGCAATGAGCAGTTCTTC. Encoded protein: CSAPRTLAGASNEQFF.

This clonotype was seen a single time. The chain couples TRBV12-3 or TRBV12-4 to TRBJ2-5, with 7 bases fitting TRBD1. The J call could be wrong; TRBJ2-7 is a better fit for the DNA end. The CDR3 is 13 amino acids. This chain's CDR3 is CASGLNRGNEQYF. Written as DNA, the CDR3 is TGTGCCAGCGGCCTCAACAGGGGTAACGAGCAGTACTTC.

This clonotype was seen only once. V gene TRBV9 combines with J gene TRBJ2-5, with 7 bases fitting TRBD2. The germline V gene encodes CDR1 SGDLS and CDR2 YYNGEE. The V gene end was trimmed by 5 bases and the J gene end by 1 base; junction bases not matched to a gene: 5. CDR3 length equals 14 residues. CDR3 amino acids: CASSDLAAQETQYF. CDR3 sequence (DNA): TGTGCCAGCAGTGATCTAGCGGCCCAAGAGACCCAGTACTTC.

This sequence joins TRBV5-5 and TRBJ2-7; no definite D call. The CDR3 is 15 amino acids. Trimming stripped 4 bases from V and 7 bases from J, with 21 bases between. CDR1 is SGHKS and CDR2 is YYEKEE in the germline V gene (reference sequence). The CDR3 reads CASSPPVFSYNEQYF. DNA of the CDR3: TGTGCCAGCAGCCCCCCCGTCTTCTCCTACAATGAGCAGTACTTC. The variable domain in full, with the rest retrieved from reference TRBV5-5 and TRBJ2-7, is DAGVTQSPTHLIKTRGQQVTLRCSPISGHKSVSWYQQVLGQGPQFIFQYYEKEERGRGNFPDRFSARQFPNYSSELNVNALLLGDSALYLCASSPPVFSYNEQYFGPGTRLTVT.